This TCR beta chain derives from a study of T cell clones after liver transplantation. Study in general: Apart from a few HCV-positive recipients, transplants were for non-autoimmune, non-viral reasons.

Libraries were prepared by immunoSEQ multiplex PCR; TCRdb keeps only in-frame clonotypes and omits some of them. The repertoire holds roughly 40,000 clones, with more than 70% as singletons. Note on this clone: The sample contains more than one DNA sequence encoding this CDR3.

Trimming left V 3 bases short and J 0 bases short, with 1 base between. Germline CDR1 KGHSH, CDR2 LQKENI. The CDR3 contains 12 residues. The chain has TRBV18 and TRBJ2-3; D is uncertain. The material sequenced was CD4+ T cells from blood, taken 24 months after liver transplant. The TCR comes from a human patient who received a liver transplant. Some T cells may be graft donor cells. CDR3 sequence reads: CASSPSTDTQYF. Here the CDR3 DNA reads TGTGCCAGCTCACCCAGCACAGATACGCAGTATTTT.